The T cell receptor (beta chain) described here comes from a study of spatial heterogeneity in lung cancer (dated by TCRdb to about 2019). In terms of the full investigation: Beta-chain transcripts were consistently detected in greater numbers than alpha-chain transcripts, which likely reflected higher beta-chain transcript abundance. In the raw uncorrected reads, each unique combination of TCR and UMI appeared more than ten times on average. TCR repertoire features were related to nonsynonymous mutation counts determined by whole-exome sequencing of tumor tissue. The study quantitatively compared TCR alpha and beta repertoires across multiple tumor regions, matched nontumor lung and blood in non-small cell lung cancer. Both alpha and beta chains were TCR-sequenced in samples taken at surgery, namely 220 tumor regions, more than 62 matched nontumor lung samples and a few dozen PBMC samples.

The CDR3 measures 16 amino acids from cysteine to phenylalanine. The read is trimmed to its CDR3 DNA, 48 bases read in frame from base 1. At the junction V is shortened by 5 bases and J by 0 bases; bases outside the gene matches: 5. The germline V gene encodes CDR1 MNHEY and CDR2 SVGEGT. What the work shows at the level of the full study, not this receptor alone: Confirming at a functional level the hypothesis that regional TCRs recognize regional mutations was considered to require additional single-cell paired TCR alpha and beta sequencing.

This clonotype was counted many times. This receptor's antigen is unknown. No base-level quality is on record; no much larger clone is a single base apart. This beta chain is a stray read from a library made for alpha chains; its abundance is not meaningful. The sample's time point, from its label and the paper: sample taken at primary tumor resection. Whole RNA extracted from tumor and nontumor lung tissue, or from cryopreserved PBMC samples, was used for TCR sequencing without cell sorting. The donors were some 72 patients from the lung TRACERx cohort who had early-stage, untreated non-small cell lung cancer. Only patients for whom sufficient RNA was available from at least two tumor regions were selected for TCR sequencing. Before selection, tumor and adjacent nontumor lung specimens were reviewed by a lung pathologist. Library preparation was by 5' RACE. Sequencing took place on a NextSeq 500. In the TCR library protocol, a unique molecular identifier was attached to each TCR cDNA molecule so that PCR and sequencing errors could be corrected. The paper's processing steps were these. TCR identification, UMI-based error correction and CDR3 extraction were performed with Decombinator tools. TCRs above a frequency of 2 per 1,000, corresponding to the top 1% of the tumor frequency distribution, were defined as expanded. Renyi diversity was calculated using the R vegan package after each repertoire was subsampled 100 times to 5,000 TCRs. CDR3 similarity networks were built from amino acid triplet string-kernel similarity, with CDR3s being connected when pairwise similarity was above 0.82. TCRdb reprocessing: public reads trimmed at Q25 with fastp, clones called with MiXCR, in-frame beta chains kept. Each record represents a unique CDR3 protein, reported with the most common genes and DNA among its rows. The V and J calls reflect TCRdb's pipeline rather than the authors' work. Across this sample there are about 6,900 distinct CDR3 sequences, with 3% to 5% seen only once. The ten biggest clones cover around 23% of the sample.

This TCR derives from a female donor with early-stage non-small cell lung cancer. This sample comprised normal lung tissue next to the tumor, obtained at surgery. Rearrangement joined TRBV6-2 or TRBV6-3 to TRBJ2-4; 9 junctional bases match TRBD1. The sequence in DNA is TGTGCCAGCAGTCCTGGACAGGGGCTAGCCAAAAACATTCAGTACTTC. This is translated as CASSPGQGLAKNIQYF.